This is a list of T cell receptor beta chains from one sample in a study of cytomegalovirus exposure and HLA in healthy donors. Generated by immunoSEQ multiplex PCR, the TCRdb table keeps only in-frame clones and is missing some. The table records 85,000 to 120,000 clones, around 75% of them present only once. The specimen sequenced was PBMCs. Receptor source: a female donor in good health and CMV-seronegative. Both conserved end residues are part of each CDR3. D genes are given only for firm matches. Not every row has a clone size; where given, it reads once, few, many or a size class.

>-|TRBJ2-3|TRBV5-1|TRBD1
TGCGCCAGCAGCTTAGCACCGACAGGGGAAGATACGCAGTATTTT
CASSLAPTGEDTQYF
>-|TRBJ1-1|TRBV5-6|-
TGTGCCAGCAGCTTGACAACGGGGAACACTGAAGCTTTCTTT
CASSLTTGNTEAFF
>few|TRBJ2-7|TRBV27|TRBD2
TGTGCCAGCAGTAAGGGACTACACTCCTCCGAGCAGTACTTC
CASSKGLHSSEQYF
>-|TRBJ2-5|TRBV30|TRBD1
TGTGCCTGGAGTTGGGGGGACAGGGAGGAGACCCAGTACTTC
CAWSWGDREETQYF
>-|TRBJ2-1|TRBV11-2|TRBD1
TGTGCCAGCAGCGGCAGACAGGGCCCCTTAGGCGACAAGAGCAATGAGCAGTTCTTC
CASSGRQGPLGDKSNEQFF
>-|TRBJ1-5|TRBV11-2|TRBD1
TGTGCCAGCAGCTTAGGGGCGGCAGGGGGAACCAATCAGCCCCAGCATTTT
CASSLGAAGGTNQPQHF
>-|TRBJ2-2|TRBV13|TRBD2
TGTGCCAGCAGCCCTCGTGGGGCGGGAGTAACCGGGGAGCTGTTTTTT
CASSPRGAGVTGELFF
>few|TRBJ2-1|TRBV7-6|TRBD2
TGTGCCAGCAGCCCTCTTCTAGCGGGAGGGAATTCCTACAATGAGCAGTTCTTC
CASSPLLAGGNSYNEQFF
>-|TRBJ2-1|TRBV18|TRBD1
TGTGCCAGCTCCCCGCCTACAGGGGCCTACAATGAGCAGTTCTTC
CASSPPTGAYNEQFF
>-|TRBJ2-3|TRBV6-1|TRBD2
TGTGCCAGCAGTGCGTTTCGACTAGCCGGCACAGATACGCAGTATTTT
CASSAFRLAGTDTQYF
>few|TRBJ1-1|TRBV6-1|-
TGTGCCAGCAGGTACACGGGGGACACTGAAGCTTTCTTT
CASRYTGDTEAFF
>-|TRBJ1-1|TRBV9|-
TGTGCCAGCAGGGTTTCGGGACAACAAAACACTGAAGCTTTCTTT
CASRVSGQQNTEAFF
>-|TRBJ2-7|TRBV30|-
TGTGCCTGGAGTGTCCCGGGAGCCACCTACGAGCAGTACTTC
CAWSVPGATYEQYF
>-|TRBJ2-7|TRBV7-2|TRBD2
TGTGCCAGCAACCCGGGACTAGGCTATTACGAGCAGTACTTC
CASNPGLGYYEQYF
>few|TRBJ2-3|TRBV7-8|-
TGTGCCAGCAGCTTAGAGGGCGGAGCGGGTGTCACAGATACGCAGTATTTT
CASSLEGGAGVTDTQYF
>-|TRBJ1-5|TRBV7-9|TRBD1
TGTGCCAGCAGCACAGGGGGCAATCAGCCCCAGCATTTT
CASSTGGNQPQHF
>few|TRBJ2-7|TRBV12-2|-
TGTGCAAGTCGCGAACAGCGGTCCTACGAGCAGTACTTC
CASREQRSYEQYF
>-|TRBJ2-3|TRBV28|TRBD2
TGTGCCAGCAGACTAGCGGGAGGCCTCACAGATACGCAGTATTTT
CASRLAGGLTDTQYF
>-|TRBJ1-3|TRBV6-1|TRBD1
TGTGCCACTCGCCCGGGACAGGGAGCTGGAAACACCATATATTTT
CATRPGQGAGNTIYF
>-|TRBJ2-5|TRBV5-1|-
TGCGCCAGCAGCTCTGGGGGAGGCCAAGAGACCCAGTACTTC
CASSSGGGQETQYF
>few|TRBJ2-1|TRBV14|-
TGTGCCAGCAGTCTGATGCCAGCCCCGGGACTCACCTACAATGAGCAGTTCTTC
CASSLMPAPGLTYNEQFF
>-|TRBJ2-7|TRBV5-4|TRBD2
TGTGCCAGCAGCCGGGACAGCGGGGGGTCCTACGAGCAGTACTTC
CASSRDSGGSYEQYF
>few|TRBJ1-1|TRBV7-8|-
TGTGCCAGCAGCTTAGAGTACGGTGAAGCTTTCTTT
CASSLEYGEAFF
>-|TRBJ2-7|TRBV2|TRBD1
TGTGCCAGCAGTGTACGGACAGGGGGCCCCTACGAGCAGTACTTC
CASSVRTGGPYEQYF
>-|TRBJ2-7|TRBV9|-
TGTGCCAGCAGCGAGACGGACAGTAAAGCCTACGAGCAGTACTTC
CASSETDSKAYEQYF
>-|TRBJ2-7|TRBV6-6|TRBD2
TGTGCCAGCAAGCCTTCGGGGGGAAGCGGAGTCTACGAGCAGTACTTC
CASKPSGGSGVYEQYF
>-|TRBJ1-1|TRBV6-1|-
TGTGCCAGCAGTGGCTTTGGGGGGATTGGGACTGAAGCTTTCTTT
CASSGFGGIGTEAFF
>few|TRBJ2-7|TRBV5-5|TRBD1
TGTGCCAGCAGCGCGACAGGGGCTTACGAGCAGTACTTC
CASSATGAYEQYF
>few|TRBJ1-1|TRBV6-1|TRBD1
TGTGCCAGCAGTTTGAAGGACAGGACGACTGAAGCTTTCTTT
CASSLKDRTTEAFF
>once|TRBJ2-7|TRBV4-1|TRBD2
TGCGCCAGCAGCCAAGATCCAAATAGCGGGGATAACTACGAGCAGTACTTC
CASSQDPNSGDNYEQYF
>-|TRBJ2-7|TRBV12-5|-
TGTGCTAGTGGTTTTGTAGGGGGAGCGTCCCCCTACGAGCAGTACTTC
CASGFVGGASPYEQYF
>-|TRBJ1-1|TRBV7-9|-
TGTGCCAGCAGCTTCATGAACACTGAAGCTTTCTTT
CASSFMNTEAFF
>-|TRBJ2-1|TRBV7-2|-
TGTGCCAGCAGCTTACTTAGAGCCCCCGATGCGTCCATCTTC
CASSLLRAPDASIF
>-|TRBJ1-4|TRBV7-3|TRBD1
TGTGCCAGCAGTACAGGGGTTGGGGAAAAACTGTTTTTT
CASSTGVGEKLFF
>few|TRBJ1-2|TRBV29-1|-
TGCAGCGTTGGCGACGGGGACTATGGCTACACCTTC
CSVGDGDYGYTF
>-|TRBJ1-1|TRBV5-6|TRBD1
TGTGCCAGCAGGCCCGGGACAGCGAACACTGAAGCTTTCTTT
CASRPGTANTEAFF
>-|TRBJ2-7|TRBV30|-
TGTGCCTGGAGTGTAAGGGGTCCGGGCGACGAGCAGTACTTC
CAWSVRGPGDEQYF
>-|TRBJ2-5|TRBV10-2|TRBD1
TGCGCCAGCAGAGGGACAGGGAACCAAGAGACCCAGTACTTC
CASRGTGNQETQYF
>-|TRBJ1-2|TRBV29-1|-
TGCAGCGTTGAAGGGACAGACTATGGCTACACCTTC
CSVEGTDYGYTF
>once|TRBJ2-1|TRBV19|TRBD2
TGTGCCAGTAGTATAGATCTAGGACTAGCTACTAATGAGCAGTTCTTC
CASSIDLGLATNEQFF
>-|TRBJ2-4|TRBV6-1|-
TGTGCCAGCAGTGAAGAAGGGACTGGGGCCAAAAACATTCAGTACTTC
CASSEEGTGAKNIQYF
>few|TRBJ2-5|TRBV21-1|-
TGTGCCAGCAGCAAATGCGAAATCTTGGCTAGCGGGAGTTTAGAGACCCAGTACTTC
CASSKCEILASGSLETQYF
>-|TRBJ2-5|TRBV30|TRBD2
TGTGCCTGGAGGGGCCAGCGGGGCACCTCGGAGACCCAGTACTTC
CAWRGQRGTSETQYF
>-|TRBJ2-3|TRBV5-6|TRBD2
TGTGCCAGCAGCTCGGGGAGCGGGAGTAGAAATACGCAGTATTTT
CASSSGSGSRNTQYF
>few|TRBJ2-2|TRBV4-1|-
TGCGCCAGCAGTCAATCCCGACAGGTCTACACCGGGGAGCTGTTTTTT
CASSQSRQVYTGELFF
>-|TRBJ2-1|TRBV19|TRBD2
TGTGCCAGTATCGGTATTAGCGGGACTTACAATGAGCAGTTCTTC
CASIGISGTYNEQFF
>few|TRBJ2-1|TRBV11-3|TRBD1
TGTGCCAGCAGCTTAGGGGGGACAGGGGACAATGAGCAGTTCTTC
CASSLGGTGDNEQFF
>-|TRBJ2-1|TRBV28|TRBD2
TGTGCCAGCAGCCTACTAGCGGGAGGTATCAATGAGCAGTTCTTC
CASSLLAGGINEQFF
>few|TRBJ2-7|TRBV14|-
TGTGCCAGCAGCCAGCGACAGCCCTCCTACGAGCAGTACTTC
CASSQRQPSYEQYF
>-|TRBJ2-3|TRBV5-5|TRBD2
TGTGCCAGCAGCTTGCGGGCGGGAGTGTCTCAAGATACGCAGTATTTT
CASSLRAGVSQDTQYF
>-|TRBJ2-1|TRBV6-5|TRBD2
TGTGCCAGCAGTTATAGCGGGAATTTCCACAATGAGCAGTTCTTC
CASSYSGNFHNEQFF
>-|TRBJ2-1|TRBV21-1|-
TGTGCCAGCAGCCCGCCTAGCGGGAGGCCGAGCTCCTACAATGAGCAGTTCTTC
CASSPPSGRPSSYNEQFF
>few|TRBJ1-2|TRBV19|-
TGTGCCAGTAGTATTCATCCCGAGTCCGGGCAGGGAGGCTACACCTTC
CASSIHPESGQGGYTF
>-|TRBJ2-2|TRBV7-9|-
TGTGCCAGCAGCTCGGGACTGAACACCGGGGAGCTGTTTTTT
CASSSGLNTGELFF
>-|TRBJ2-7|TRBV27|-
TGTGCCAGCAGTTTATCCAGGATTACCTACGAGCAGTACTTC
CASSLSRITYEQYF